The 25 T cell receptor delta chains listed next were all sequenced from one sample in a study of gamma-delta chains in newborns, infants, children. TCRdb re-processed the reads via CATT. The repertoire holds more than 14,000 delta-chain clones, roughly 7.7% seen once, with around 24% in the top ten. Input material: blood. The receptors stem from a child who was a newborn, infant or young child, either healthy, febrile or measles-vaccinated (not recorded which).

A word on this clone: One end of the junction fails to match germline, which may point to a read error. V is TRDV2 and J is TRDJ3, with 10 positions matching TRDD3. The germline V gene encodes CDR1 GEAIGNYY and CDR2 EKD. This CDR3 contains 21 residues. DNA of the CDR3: TGTGCCTGTGACACTCTCGGGGGATACGGGACCAGCTCCTGGGACACCGGACAGATGTTTTTC. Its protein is CACDTLGGYGTSSWDTGQMFF.

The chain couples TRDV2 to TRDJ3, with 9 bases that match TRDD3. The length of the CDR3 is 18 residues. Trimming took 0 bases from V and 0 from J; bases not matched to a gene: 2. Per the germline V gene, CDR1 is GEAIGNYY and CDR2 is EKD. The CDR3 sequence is CACDTLGIRSWDTRQMFF. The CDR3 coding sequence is TGTGCCTGTGACACCCTGGGGATACGCTCCTGGGACACCCGACAGATGTTTTTC.

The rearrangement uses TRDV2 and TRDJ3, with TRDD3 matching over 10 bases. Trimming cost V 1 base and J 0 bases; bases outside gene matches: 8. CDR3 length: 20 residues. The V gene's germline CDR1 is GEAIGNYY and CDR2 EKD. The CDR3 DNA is TGTGCCTGTGACACAGGCTGGGGGATAAAAAGCTCCTGGGACACCCGACAGATGTTTTTC. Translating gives CACDTGWGIKSSWDTRQMFF.

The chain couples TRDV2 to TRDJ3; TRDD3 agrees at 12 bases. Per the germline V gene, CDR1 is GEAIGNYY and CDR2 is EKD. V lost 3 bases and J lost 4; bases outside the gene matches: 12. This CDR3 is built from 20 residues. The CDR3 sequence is CACDPVGTGGYFWDTRQMFF. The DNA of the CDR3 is TGTGCCTGTGACCCGGTTGGTACTGGGGGATACTTTTGGGACACCCGACAGATGTTTTTC.

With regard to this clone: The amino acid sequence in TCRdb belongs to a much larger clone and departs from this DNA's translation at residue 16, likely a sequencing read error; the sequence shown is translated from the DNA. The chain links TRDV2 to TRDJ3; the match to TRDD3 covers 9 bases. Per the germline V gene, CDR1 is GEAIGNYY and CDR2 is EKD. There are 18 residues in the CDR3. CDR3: CACDTVLGDSWDTRQLFF. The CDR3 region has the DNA TGTGCCTGTGACACCGTACTGGGGGACTCCTGGGACACCCGACAGTTGTTTTTC.

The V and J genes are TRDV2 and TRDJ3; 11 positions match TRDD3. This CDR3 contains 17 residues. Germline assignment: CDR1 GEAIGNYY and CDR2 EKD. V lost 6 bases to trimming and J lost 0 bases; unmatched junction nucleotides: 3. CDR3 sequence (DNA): TGTGCCTGTACTGGGGGATATAGCTCCTGGGACACCCGACAGATGTTTTTC. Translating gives CACTGGYSSWDTRQMFF.

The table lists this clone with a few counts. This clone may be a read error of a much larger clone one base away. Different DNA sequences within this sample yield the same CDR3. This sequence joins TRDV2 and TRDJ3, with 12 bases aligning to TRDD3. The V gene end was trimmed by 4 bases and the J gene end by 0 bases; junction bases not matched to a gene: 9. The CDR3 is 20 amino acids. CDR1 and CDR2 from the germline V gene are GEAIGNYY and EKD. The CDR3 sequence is CACDTVLGDTTSWDTRQMFF. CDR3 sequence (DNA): TGTGCCTGTGATACCGTACTGGGGGATACAACCTCCTGGGACACCCGACAGATGTTTTTC.

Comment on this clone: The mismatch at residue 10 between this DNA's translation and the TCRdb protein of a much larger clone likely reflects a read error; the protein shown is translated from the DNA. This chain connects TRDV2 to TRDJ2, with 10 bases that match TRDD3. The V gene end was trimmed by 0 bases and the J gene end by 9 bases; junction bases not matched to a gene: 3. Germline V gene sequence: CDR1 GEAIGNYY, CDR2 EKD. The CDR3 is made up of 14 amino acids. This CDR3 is CACDTWGIQSQLFF. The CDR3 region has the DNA TGTGCCTGTGACACCTGGGGGATACAATCACAACTCTTCTTT.

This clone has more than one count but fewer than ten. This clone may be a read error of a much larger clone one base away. Here the CDR3 DNA reads TGTGCCTGTGATCAAACGTACTGGGGGATGCGCTCCTGGGACACCCGACAGATGTTTTTC. It encodes CACDQTYWGMRSWDTRQMFF. The chain joins TRDV2 to TRDJ3, with 10 bases that match TRDD3. J lost 0 bases, V lost 4 bases, and 11 bases had no gene match. Germline V gene sequence: CDR1 GEAIGNYY, CDR2 EKD. This CDR3 region has 20 residues.

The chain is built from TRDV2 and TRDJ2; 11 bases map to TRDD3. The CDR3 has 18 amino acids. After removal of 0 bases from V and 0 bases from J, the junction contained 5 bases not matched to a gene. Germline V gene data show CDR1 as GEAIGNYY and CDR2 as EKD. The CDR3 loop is CACDTLLGDKTLTAQLFF. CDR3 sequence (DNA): TGTGCCTGTGACACCCTACTGGGGGATAAAACTTTGACAGCACAACTCTTCTTT.

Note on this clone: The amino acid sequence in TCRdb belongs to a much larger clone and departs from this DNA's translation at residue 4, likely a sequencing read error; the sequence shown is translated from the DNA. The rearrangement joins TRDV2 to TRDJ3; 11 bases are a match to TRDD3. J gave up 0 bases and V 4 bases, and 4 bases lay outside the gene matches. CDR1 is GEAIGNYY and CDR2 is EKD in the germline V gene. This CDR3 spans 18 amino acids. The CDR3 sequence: CACEYWGISSWDTRQMFF. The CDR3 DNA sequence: TGTGCCTGTGAATACTGGGGGATAAGCTCCTGGGACACCCGACAGATGTTTTTC.

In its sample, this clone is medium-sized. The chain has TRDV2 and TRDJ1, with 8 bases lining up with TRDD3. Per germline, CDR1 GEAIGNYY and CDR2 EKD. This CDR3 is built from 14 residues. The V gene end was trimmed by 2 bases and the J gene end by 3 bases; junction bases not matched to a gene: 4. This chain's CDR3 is CACDILGGPDKLIF. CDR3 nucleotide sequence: TGTGCCTGTGACATACTGGGGGGACCCGATAAACTCATCTTT.

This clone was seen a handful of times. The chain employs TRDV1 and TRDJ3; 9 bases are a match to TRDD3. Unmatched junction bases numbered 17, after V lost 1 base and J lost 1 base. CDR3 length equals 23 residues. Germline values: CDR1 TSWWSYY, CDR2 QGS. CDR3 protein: CALGERLLRAGGLRSWDTRQMFF. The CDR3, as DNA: TGTGCTCTTGGGGAACGTCTCCTACGGGCTGGGGGATTGAGGTCCTGGGACACCCGACAGATGTTTTTC.

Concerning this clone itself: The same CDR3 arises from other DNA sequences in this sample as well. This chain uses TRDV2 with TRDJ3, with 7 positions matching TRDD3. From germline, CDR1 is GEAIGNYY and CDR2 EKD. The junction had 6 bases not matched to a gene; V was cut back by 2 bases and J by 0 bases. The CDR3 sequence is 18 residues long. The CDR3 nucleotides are TGTGCCTGTGACATACTGGGGTTGAGCTCCTGGGACACCCGACAGATGTTTTTC. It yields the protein CACDILGLSSWDTRQMFF.

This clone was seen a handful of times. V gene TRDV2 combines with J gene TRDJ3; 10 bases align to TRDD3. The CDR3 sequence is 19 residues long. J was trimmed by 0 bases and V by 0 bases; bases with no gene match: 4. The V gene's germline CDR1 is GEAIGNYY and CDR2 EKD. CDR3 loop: CACDTAAGGYSWDTRQMFF. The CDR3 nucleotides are TGTGCCTGTGACACCGCTGCTGGGGGATACTCCTGGGACACCCGACAGATGTTTTTC.

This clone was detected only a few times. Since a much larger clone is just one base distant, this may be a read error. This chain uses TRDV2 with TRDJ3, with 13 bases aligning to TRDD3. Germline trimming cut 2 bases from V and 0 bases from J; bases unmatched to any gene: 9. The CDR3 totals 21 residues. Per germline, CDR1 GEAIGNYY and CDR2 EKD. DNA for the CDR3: TGTGCCTGTGACAAAGTACTGGGGGATACGAGCAGCTCCTGGGACACCCGACAGATGTTTTTC. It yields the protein CACDKVLGDTSSSWDTRQMFF.

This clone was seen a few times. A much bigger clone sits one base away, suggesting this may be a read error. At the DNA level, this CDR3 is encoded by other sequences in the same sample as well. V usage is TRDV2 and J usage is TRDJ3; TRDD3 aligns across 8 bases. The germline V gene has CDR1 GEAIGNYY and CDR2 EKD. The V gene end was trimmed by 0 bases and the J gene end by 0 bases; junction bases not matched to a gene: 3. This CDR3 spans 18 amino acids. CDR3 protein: CACDTWGIRSWDTRQMFF. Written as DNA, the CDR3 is TGTGCCTGTGACACCTGGGGGATCCGCTCCTGGGACACCCGACAGATGTTTTTC.

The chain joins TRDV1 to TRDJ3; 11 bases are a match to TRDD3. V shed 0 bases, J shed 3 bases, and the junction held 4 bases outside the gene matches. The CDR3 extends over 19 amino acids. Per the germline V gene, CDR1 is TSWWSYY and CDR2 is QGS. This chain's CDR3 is CALGELPTGGYWDTRQMFF. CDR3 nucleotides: TGTGCTCTTGGGGAACTTCCTACTGGGGGATACTGGGACACCCGACAGATGTTTTTC.

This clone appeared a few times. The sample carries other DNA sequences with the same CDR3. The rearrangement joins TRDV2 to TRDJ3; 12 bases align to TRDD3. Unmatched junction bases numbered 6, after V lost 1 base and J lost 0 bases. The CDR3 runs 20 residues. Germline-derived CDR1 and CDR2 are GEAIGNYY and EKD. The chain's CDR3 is CACDTLLGDTRSWDTRQMFF. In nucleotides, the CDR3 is TGTGCCTGTGACACTTTACTGGGGGATACCCGCTCCTGGGACACCCGACAGATGTTTTTC.

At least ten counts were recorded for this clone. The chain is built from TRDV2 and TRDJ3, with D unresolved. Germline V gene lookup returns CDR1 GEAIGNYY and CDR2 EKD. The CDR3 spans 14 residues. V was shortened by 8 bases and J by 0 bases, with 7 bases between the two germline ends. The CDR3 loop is CAFGSSWDTRQMFF. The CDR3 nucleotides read TGTGCCTTTGGGAGCTCCTGGGACACCCGACAGATGTTTTTC.

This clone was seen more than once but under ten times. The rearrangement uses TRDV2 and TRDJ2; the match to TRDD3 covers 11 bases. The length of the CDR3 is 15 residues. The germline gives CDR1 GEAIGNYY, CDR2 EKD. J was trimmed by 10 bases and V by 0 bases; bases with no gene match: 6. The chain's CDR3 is CACDTMGDTMEQLFF. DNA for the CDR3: TGTGCCTGTGACACCATGGGGGATACGATGGAACAACTCTTCTTT.

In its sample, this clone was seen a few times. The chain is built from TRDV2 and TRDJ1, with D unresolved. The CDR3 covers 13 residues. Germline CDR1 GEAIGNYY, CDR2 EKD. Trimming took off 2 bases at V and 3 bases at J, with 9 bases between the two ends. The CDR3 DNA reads TGTGCCTGTGACAATATCGGGGCCGATAAACTCATCTTT. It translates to CACDNIGADKLIF.

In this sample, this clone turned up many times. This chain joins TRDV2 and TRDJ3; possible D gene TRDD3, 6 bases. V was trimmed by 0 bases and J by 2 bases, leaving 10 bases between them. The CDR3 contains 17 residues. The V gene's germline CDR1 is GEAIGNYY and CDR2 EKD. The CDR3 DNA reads TGTGCCTGTGACACCCTTTGGGGGGCCTGGGACACCCGACAGATGTTTTTC. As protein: CACDTLWGAWDTRQMFF.

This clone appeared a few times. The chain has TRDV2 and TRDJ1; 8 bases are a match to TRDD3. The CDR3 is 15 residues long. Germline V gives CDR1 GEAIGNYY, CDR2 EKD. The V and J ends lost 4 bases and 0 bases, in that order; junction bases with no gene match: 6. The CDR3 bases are TGTGCCTGTGATTCCCTGGGGGAGAACACCGATAAACTCATCTTT. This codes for CACDSLGENTDKLIF.

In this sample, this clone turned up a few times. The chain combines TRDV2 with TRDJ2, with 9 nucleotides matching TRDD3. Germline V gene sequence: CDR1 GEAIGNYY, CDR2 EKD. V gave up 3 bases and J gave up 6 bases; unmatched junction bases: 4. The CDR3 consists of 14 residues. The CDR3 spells CACDPLGDSAQLFF. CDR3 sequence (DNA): TGTGCCTGTGACCCACTGGGGGACTCAGCACAACTCTTCTTT.